This TCR beta chain was sequenced for a study of T-cell reconstitution after alpha-beta-depleted transplantation in children. This clonotype was detected many times. Its target is unknown. Preparation of the TCRbeta library involved a method that used unique molecular identifiers. Via MiXCR, TCRdb re-called the PCR reads, giving one row per CDR3 protein. The repertoire holds about 830,000 distinct CDR3 sequences, with less than 20% as singletons. Study findings and constraints: Alpha-beta T cells present about two months after transplant were reported to originate from several hundred expanded graft clones. The study traced high day-60 TCRbeta diversity in some patients to surviving recipient T cells and thymic progenitors. Diversity and T-cell counts at one year after transplant derived mostly from new T cells.

The TCR originated in a male patient younger than 18 who had a stem cell transplant for acute lymphoblastic leukemia, so the T cells may come from the graft donor. This material consisted of PBMCs, mostly from graft donor cells, taken 360 days after TCRalphabeta/CD19-depleted stem cell transplant.

This CDR3 is CAISEVRGRVRGQPQHF. CDR3 DNA sequence: TGTGCCATCAGTGAGGTCAGGGGGCGCGTTAGGGGTCAGCCCCAGCATTTT. The rearrangement joins TRBV10-3 to TRBJ1-5; 8 bases are shared with TRBD1. The CDR3 has 17 residues. CDR1 and CDR2 from the germline V gene are ENHRY and SYGVKD. The V and J ends lost 2 bases and 6 bases, in that order; junction bases with no gene match: 12.